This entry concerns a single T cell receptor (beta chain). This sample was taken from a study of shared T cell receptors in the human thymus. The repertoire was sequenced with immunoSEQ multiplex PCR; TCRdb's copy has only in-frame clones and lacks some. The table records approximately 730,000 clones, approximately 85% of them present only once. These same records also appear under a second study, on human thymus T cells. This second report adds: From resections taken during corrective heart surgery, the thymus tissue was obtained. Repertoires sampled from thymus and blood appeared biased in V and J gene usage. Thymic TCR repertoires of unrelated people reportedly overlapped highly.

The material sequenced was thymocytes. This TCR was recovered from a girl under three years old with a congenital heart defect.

The CDR3 DNA reads as TGTGCCAGCAGCCTTAATAGCAATCAGCCCCAGCATTTT. Translation: CASSLNSNQPQHF. The chain is built from TRBV7-9 and TRBJ1-5; D is uncertain. Deletions cut 5 bases from V and 0 bases from J, with 5 bases between. CDR3 length: 13 amino acids. Germline V lookup: CDR1 SEHNR, CDR2 FQNEAQ (reference sequence).